This is a list of T cell receptor beta chains from one sample in a study of STAT5B mutations in CD4+ large granular lymphocyte leukemia. TCRdb's copy holds only in-frame clones and misses some; the assay was immunoSEQ multiplex PCR. This sample has some 30,000 clones; around 81% occur once, and the top ten carry 4.4%. Input material: CD4+ T cells from blood buffy coats. The receptors stem from a human donor in good health. Both conserved end residues are part of each CDR3. The D gene is left open where the match is weak. Rows may omit the clone size; those that give it use once, few, many or a size class.

D | J | V | size | CDR3 | DNA
TRBD2 | TRBJ2-7 | TRBV28 | NA | CASRQDRGLAGPSTYEQYF | TGTGCCAGCAGACAAGACAGGGGACTAGCGGGACCCTCTACCTACGAGCAGTACTTC
NA | TRBJ2-3 | TRBV6-6 | few | CASSDSTDTQYF | TGTGCCAGCAGTGACAGCACAGATACGCAGTATTTT
TRBD1 | TRBJ2-2 | TRBV5-4 | NA | CASSFQGANTGELFF | TGTGCCAGCAGCTTCCAGGGGGCGAACACCGGGGAGCTGTTTTTT
NA | TRBJ1-4 | TRBV5-4 | few | CASSLEGIGKLFF | TGTGCCAGCAGCTTGGAAGGGATCGGAAAACTGTTTTTT
NA | TRBJ1-1 | TRBV6-4 | few | CASKAGLNTEAFF | TGTGCCAGCAAGGCTGGCCTGAACACTGAAGCTTTCTTT
TRBD2 | TRBJ2-5 | TRBV5-4 | NA | CASSLGGGRQETQYF | TGTGCCAGCAGCCTGGGAGGCGGGAGGCAAGAGACCCAGTACTTC
NA | TRBJ2-7 | TRBV5-1 | NA | CASSLEGSVLEQYF | TGCGCCAGCAGCTTGGAGGGCTCAGTCCTCGAGCAGTACTTC
NA | TRBJ2-5 | TRBV5-4 | NA | CAYEGGGYQETQYF | TGTGCCTATGAGGGGGGAGGGTACCAAGAGACCCAGTACTTC
TRBD2 | TRBJ2-3 | TRBV9 | NA | CASSTGTSGTLLGTDTQYF | TGTGCCAGCAGCACCGGGACTAGCGGAACCCTACTGGGCACAGATACGCAGTATTTT
TRBD1 | TRBJ2-7 | TRBV19 | NA | CASSPHRDRSSYEQYF | TGTGCCAGTAGTCCACACCGGGACAGATCCTCCTACGAGCAGTACTTC
TRBD1 | TRBJ2-1 | TRBV11-3 | NA | CASALGTASYNEQFF | TGTGCCAGCGCCCTGGGGACAGCCTCCTACAATGAGCAGTTCTTC
TRBD2 | TRBJ2-7 | TRBV11-2 | NA | CASSPRLAGGALEQYF | TGTGCCAGCAGCCCGAGACTAGCGGGAGGTGCACTCGAGCAGTACTTC
NA | TRBJ2-1 | TRBV6-1 | NA | CASSFSGSSEQFF | TGTGCCAGCAGTTTCTCTGGATCGAGTGAGCAGTTCTTC
NA | TRBJ2-7 | TRBV5-6 | NA | CASSMGREGGYEQYF | TGTGCCAGCAGCATGGGAAGGGAAGGAGGCTACGAGCAGTACTTC
NA | TRBJ1-1 | TRBV30 | NA | CAWTQTPNTEAFF | TGTGCCTGGACCCAGACACCAAACACTGAAGCTTTCTTT
TRBD1 | TRBJ1-2 | TRBV11-2 | NA | CASSLIPEGAYGYTF | TGTGCCAGCAGCTTAATCCCCGAGGGGGCCTATGGCTACACCTTC
TRBD1 | TRBJ2-2 | TRBV19 | NA | CATKGQGWTGELFF | TGTGCCACCAAAGGACAGGGGTGGACCGGGGAGCTGTTTTTT
NA | TRBJ2-2 | TRBV18 | NA | CASSRLRTGELFF | TGTGCCAGCTCAAGACTGCGCACCGGGGAGCTGTTTTTT
NA | TRBJ2-2 | TRBV5-8 | NA | CASSLAVVKRERTGELFF | TGTGCCAGCAGCTTGGCCGTTGTAAAACGGGAGCGGACCGGGGAGCTGTTTTTT
NA | TRBJ2-7 | TRBV27 | NA | CASSLLESSVQYF | TGTGCCAGCAGTTTATTAGAAAGTTCCGTGCAGTACTTC
TRBD1 | TRBJ1-5 | TRBV4-2 | NA | CASSPSQGELQPQHF | TGTGCCAGCAGCCCAAGCCAGGGGGAATTGCAGCCCCAGCATTTT
TRBD2 | TRBJ2-1 | TRBV11-2 | NA | CASIRSGAYNEQFF | TGTGCCAGCATCCGGAGCGGGGCCTACAATGAGCAGTTCTTC
NA | TRBJ2-7 | TRBV5-5 | NA | CASSLVVGRRSYEQYF | TGTGCCAGCAGCTTGGTGGTGGGAAGAAGGTCCTACGAGCAGTACTTC
TRBD2 | TRBJ2-3 | TRBV7-9 | NA | CASSLSAGESQYF | TGTGCCAGCAGCTTAAGTGCGGGAGAATCGCAGTATTTT
TRBD2 | TRBJ2-1 | TRBV5-4 | NA | CASSLGLAGGPGNEQFF | TGTGCCAGCAGCTTGGGACTAGCGGGAGGGCCGGGCAATGAGCAGTTCTTC
NA | TRBJ1-3 | TRBV6-5 | NA | CASSRAGAGNTIYF | TGTGCCAGCAGTCGAGCAGGGGCTGGAAACACCATATATTTT
TRBD1 | TRBJ1-5 | TRBV19 | NA | CASSPPGQGRVGNQPQHF | TGTGCCAGTAGCCCCCCGGGACAGGGGAGGGTCGGCAATCAGCCCCAGCATTTT
TRBD2 | TRBJ2-7 | TRBV27 | NA | CASSLRLAGDHEQYF | TGTGCCAGCAGTCTTCGACTAGCGGGAGACCACGAGCAGTACTTC
TRBD2 | TRBJ2-1 | TRBV10-3 | NA | CAISALGSRGGDEQFF | TGTGCCATCAGTGCCCTGGGATCCCGCGGGGGGGATGAGCAGTTCTTC
TRBD1 | TRBJ2-7 | TRBV6-6 | NA | CASSSTGDTYEQYF | TGTGCCAGCAGTTCGACAGGGGATACCTACGAGCAGTACTTC
TRBD2 | TRBJ2-3 | TRBV7-6 | NA | CASSSLSQLAGHTDTQYF | TGTGCCAGCAGCTCCCTAAGCCAACTAGCGGGGCACACAGATACGCAGTATTTT
TRBD1 | TRBJ1-4 | TRBV29-1 | NA | CSVRTGGSNEKLFF | TGCAGCGTTCGGACAGGGGGGTCTAATGAAAAACTGTTTTTT
TRBD1 | TRBJ1-2 | TRBV30 | NA | CAWSVTQGNGYTF | TGTGCCTGGAGTGTAACACAGGGGAACGGCTACACCTTC
TRBD2 | TRBJ2-1 | TRBV5-1 | NA | CASSLDGGSSYNEQFF | TGCGCCAGCAGCTTGGACGGCGGGAGTTCCTACAATGAGCAGTTCTTC
NA | TRBJ1-4 | TRBV21-1 | NA | CASSNDLGEFTNEKLFF | TGTGCCAGCAGCAACGATCTTGGCGAGTTCACTAATGAAAAACTGTTTTTT
TRBD2 | TRBJ2-2 | TRBV7-9 | NA | CASTPIGLAGDLHTGELFF | TGTGCCAGCACCCCAATCGGGCTAGCGGGAGACCTCCACACCGGGGAGCTGTTTTTT
NA | TRBJ2-3 | TRBV7-9 | NA | CASRRSRLSTDTQYF | TGTGCCAGCAGACGAAGTAGGCTAAGCACAGATACGCAGTATTTT
TRBD1 | TRBJ2-2 | TRBV28 | NA | CASSVNRGGTGELFF | TGTGCCAGCAGTGTAAACAGGGGCGGCACCGGGGAGCTGTTTTTT
TRBD1 | TRBJ2-7 | TRBV7-2 | once | CASSPQGQGYEQYF | TGTGCCAGCAGCCCTCAGGGACAGGGGTACGAGCAGTACTTC
NA | TRBJ1-2 | TRBV28 | NA | CASSSTEGAGYTF | TGTGCCAGCAGTTCGACGGAAGGGGCTGGCTACACCTTC
TRBD1 | TRBJ2-7 | TRBV7-9 | NA | CASSQGVGTSLDEQYF | TGTGCCAGCAGCCAGGGGGTTGGGACGTCGCTAGACGAGCAGTACTTC
NA | TRBJ2-7 | TRBV5-4 | NA | CASSSGTARYEQYF | TGTGCCAGCAGTTCGGGGACTGCGCGCTACGAGCAGTACTTC
NA | TRBJ1-2 | TRBV7-2 | once | CASSLRSTGEYGYTF | TGTGCCAGCAGCTTAAGGTCGACAGGAGAGTATGGCTACACCTTC
TRBD2 | TRBJ2-5 | TRBV7-9 | once | CASSPGTSGRAVETQYF | TGTGCCAGCAGCCCTGGGACTAGCGGGAGGGCCGTCGAGACCCAGTACTTC
TRBD1 | TRBJ2-5 | TRBV7-8 | NA | CASNVDRGQETQYF | TGTGCCAGCAACGTGGACAGGGGTCAAGAGACCCAGTACTTC
NA | TRBJ2-7 | TRBV19 | once | CASSIAGGTYEQYF | TGTGCCAGTAGTATAGCGGGCGGTACCTACGAGCAGTACTTC